This T cell receptor beta chain was obtained from a study of CD8+ T cells in alopecia areata. V gave up 7 bases and J gave up 2 bases, with 12 bases separating them. This CDR3 is built from 13 residues. From germline, CDR1 is SNHLY and CDR2 FYNNEI. cDNA prepared by RNA extraction and subsequent reverse transcription served as the template for sequencing. Using immunoSEQ multiplex PCR, the repertoire was profiled, and TCRdb retains in-frame clones only, with some absent. Here the sample spans 120,000 to 150,000 clones, approximately 56% being singletons. The chain joins TRBV2 to TRBJ2-7; TRBD1 is a possible D gene (5 bases). What was sequenced was CD8+ T cells sorted from blood. The source is a human donor in good health. The CDR3, as DNA: TGTGCCAGCACGACAGAAAAAACCTACGAGCAGTACTTC. The encoded protein is CASTTEKTYEQYF.